A single TCR beta chain is shown here with its context. The target antigen is unknown. During the collection period, no donor immune events like infections were recorded. J lost 3 bases, V lost 4 bases, and 7 bases had no gene match. Germline V gene sequence: CDR1 SNHLY, CDR2 FYNNEI. The CDR3 runs 15 residues. Data came from immunoSEQ multiplex PCR; TCRdb stores just in-frame clones and leaves some out. The data show about 85,000 clones, about 91% seen once. This sample is part of a study of identifying expanded T cells in peripheral blood. Regarding the study as a whole: About 1.3 clones differed between technical replicates, versus roughly 16 and 20 over time.

The source is a person between 18 and 75 years old in good health. This rearrangement joins TRBV2 to TRBJ1-2; 8 bases match TRBD1. The sample was blood. The CDR3 DNA reads TGTGCCAGCAGTGGTGGACAGGGAGGATACTATGGCTACACCTTC. This encodes CASSGGQGGYYGYTF.